These 18 T cell receptor beta chains originate from one sample sequenced in a study of PD-1 blockade in classical Hodgkin lymphoma. Each and every patient relapsed after autologous stem cell transplantation, and patients got differing brentuximab vedotin exposure. The protocol was immunoSEQ multiplex PCR, while the TCRdb copy is restricted to in-frame clones and leaves out a portion. This table holds about 45,000 clones, roughly 78% found once. The input for sequencing was peripheral blood mononuclear cells (PBMCs), taken before the second cycle of nivolumab. These TCRs come from a human donor with classical Hodgkin lymphoma.

J is TRBJ2-5 and V is TRBV25-1; TRBD1 matches 8 bases. V lost 2 bases, J lost 2 bases, and 7 bases stayed unmatched. In germline, CDR1 is MGHDK, CDR2 SYGVNS. This CDR3 has 16 residues. CDR3: CASSEADRGIQETQYF. CDR3 DNA: TGTGCCAGCAGTGAAGCCGACAGGGGAATACAAGAGACCCAGTACTTC.

This clone has a handful of counts. V usage is TRBV18 and J usage is TRBJ2-5, with D unclear. Trimming took off 2 bases at V and 0 bases at J, with 1 base between the two ends. The germline V gene has CDR1 KGHSH and CDR2 LQKENI. The CDR3 is 12 residues long. The CDR3 DNA is TGTGCCAGCTCACCAAACCAAGAGACCCAGTACTTC. Protein sequence: CASSPNQETQYF. The full variable domain, with the rest looked up from reference TRBV18 and TRBJ2-5, is NAGVMQNPRHLVRRRGQEARLRCSPMKGHSHVYWYRQLPEEGLKFMVYLQKENIIDESGMPKERFSAEFPKEGPSILRIQQVVRGDSAAYFCASSPNQETQYFGPGTRLLVL.

In this sample, this clone turned up once. This chain uses TRBV6-1 with TRBJ2-7, with 10 bases lining up with TRBD1. The germline CDR1 and CDR2 sequences are MNHNS and SASEGT. Trimming at V came to 3 bases and at J to 5 bases, leaving 7 bases not matched to a gene. The CDR3 runs 15 residues. The CDR3 nucleotides read TGTGCCAGCAGTGAGGGAGACAGGGGGCGACACGAGCAGTACTTC. It translates to CASSEGDRGRHEQYF.

This sequence joins TRBV7-2 and TRBJ2-7, with 10 nucleotides matching TRBD1. Trimming removed 1 base from V and 5 bases from J; junction bases left unmatched: 2. CDR1 and CDR2 (germline): SGHTA, FQGNSA. The CDR3 covers 14 residues. The CDR3 loop reads CASSLGGTGDEQYF. The CDR3 DNA follows: TGTGCCAGCAGCTTAGGGGGGACAGGGGACGAGCAGTACTTC.

This chain uses TRBV11-3 with TRBJ2-7; D gene unclear. CDR1 and CDR2 from the germline V gene are SGHNT and YENEEA. The CDR3 is made up of 15 amino acids. The V and J ends lost 4 bases and 7 bases respectively, with 20 bases between them. The CDR3 loop reads CASSSHTYPDQEQYF. In DNA, the CDR3 is TGTGCCAGCAGCTCCCACACATATCCAGACCAGGAGCAGTACTTC.

This chain's CDR3 is CSARAGWQFF. The CDR3 DNA reads TGCAGTGCTAGAGCAGGGTGGCAGTTCTTC. This chain joins TRBV20-1 and TRBJ2-1, with a possible D match to TRBD1 (5 bases). The CDR3 runs 10 residues. Germline V gene sequence: CDR1 DFQATT, CDR2 SNEGSKA (reference sequence). Deletions cut 1 base from V and 12 bases from J, with 7 bases between.

This clone was seen a handful of times. This chain uses TRBV5-1 with TRBJ1-5; 7 nucleotides agree with TRBD1. CDR3 size: 15 residues. Unmatched junction bases numbered 5, after V lost 0 bases and J lost 5 bases. CDR1 SGHRS and CDR2 YFSETQ come from the germline V gene. CDR3 in DNA: TGCGCCAGCAGCTTGGAGACAGGGAAGGATCAGCCCCAGCATTTT. It codes for CASSLETGKDQPQHF.

This clone was picked up many times. This chain links TRBV29-1 with TRBJ2-7; TRBD1 might be the D (5 bases). The CDR3 is 12 residues long. Trimming left V 5 bases short and J 0 bases short, with 8 bases between. The V gene's germline CDR1 is SQVTM and CDR2 ANQGSEA. As DNA, the CDR3 is TGCAGCGTTTGTCAGGGCTCCTACGAGCAGTACTTC. This gives the protein CSVCQGSYEQYF.

The V and J genes are TRBV18 and TRBJ1-1; D uncertain. Germline CDR1 reads KGHSH; CDR2 reads LQKENI. The CDR3 extends over 19 amino acids. Trimming left V 1 base short and J 5 bases short, with 26 bases between. In DNA, the CDR3 is TGTGCCAGCTCACCACGGGTCATCAACAGTGTGACTGTCGGGACTGAAGCTTTCTTT. It is translated as CASSPRVINSVTVGTEAFF. Combining the CDR3 with reference TRBV18 and TRBJ1-1 gives the whole variable domain NAGVMQNPRHLVRRRGQEARLRCSPMKGHSHVYWYRQLPEEGLKFMVYLQKENIIDESGMPKERFSAEFPKEGPSILRIQQVVRGDSAAYFCASSPRVINSVTVGTEAFFGQGTRLTVV.

The genes are TRBV4-3 and TRBJ2-3; a possible D gene is TRBD2 (5 bases). Trimming left V 4 bases short and J 2 bases short, with 19 bases between. In germline, CDR1 is LGHNA, CDR2 YSLEER. CDR3 length: 17 residues. CDR3 residues: CASSPQDLRVNTDTQYF. In DNA form, the CDR3 reads TGCGCCAGCAGCCCACAAGACCTGAGGGTAAACACAGATACGCAGTATTTT.

This chain connects TRBV6-5 to TRBJ2-3; weak D call: TRBD2 (5 bases). The V gene's germline CDR1 is MNHEY and CDR2 SVGAGI. This CDR3 is built from 13 residues. Trimming took 8 bases from V and 3 from J, leaving 12 bases between them. For the CDR3, the DNA is TGTGCCAGCGGACTGCTGGGTACAGATACGCAGTATTTT. Translation: CASGLLGTDTQYF.

Points on this clone: The junction shows a germline mismatch at one end, possibly a read error. The chain combines TRBV29-1 with TRBJ1-3, with no clear D. The V gene's germline CDR1 is SQVTM and CDR2 ANQGSEA. The CDR3 length is 10 residues. The CDR3 reads CSTNGPGPIF. CDR3 in DNA: TGCAGCACCAACGGGCCAGGTCCGATTTTT. Using reference TRBV29-1 and TRBJ1-3 for the parts outside the CDR3, the full variable domain is SAVISQKPSRDICQRGTSLTIQCQVDSQVTMMFWYRQQPGQSLTLIATANQGSEATYESGFVIDKFPISRPNLTFSTLTVSNMSPEDSSIYLCSTNGPGPIFGEGSWLTVV.

The chain uses TRBV6-5 and TRBJ2-3; D ambiguous. The V end lost 4 bases, the J end lost 0 bases, and 5 bases lay between the germline ends. The germline V gene encodes CDR1 MNHEY and CDR2 SVGAGI. The CDR3 covers 13 residues. CDR3 residues: CASSFPSTDTQYF. In DNA, the CDR3 is TGTGCCAGCAGTTTCCCAAGCACAGATACGCAGTATTTT.

The chain is built from TRBV9 and TRBJ1-1; 8 bases are shared with TRBD1. CDR3 length equals 16 residues. Germline V CDR1 and CDR2: SGDLS, YYNGEE. Germline trimming cut 0 bases from V and 0 bases from J; bases unmatched to any gene: 4. Here the CDR3 reads CASSVGGTGMNTEAFF. The CDR3 DNA is TGTGCCAGCAGCGTAGGCGGGACAGGAATGAACACTGAAGCTTTCTTT.

The rearrangement links TRBV6-1 to TRBJ1-2; D gene uncertain. Germline V gene sequence: CDR1 MNHNS, CDR2 SASEGT. The CDR3 consists of 17 residues. Trimming stripped 2 bases from V and 1 base from J, with 17 bases between. CDR3 DNA: TGTGCCAGCAGTGAATATCATTTTAGCTCAGATAACTATGGCTACACCTTC. Encoded protein: CASSEYHFSSDNYGYTF.

The chain recombines TRBV5-1 with TRBJ2-2, with TRBD1 identical over 9 bases. The trim removed 4 bases at V and 6 bases at J, leaving 7 bases unmatched. The germline gives CDR1 SGHRS, CDR2 YFSETQ. The CDR3 covers 15 residues. The CDR3 sequence is CASSPTGGAPGELFF. CDR3 DNA sequence: TGCGCCAGCAGCCCCACAGGGGGCGCTCCCGGGGAGCTGTTTTTT.

This chain joins TRBV5-1 and TRBJ1-3; a possible D gene is TRBD1 (5 bases). Germline CDR1 SGHRS, CDR2 YFSETQ. Trimming removed 8 bases at V and 4 bases at J, with 13 bases between. The CDR3 is 13 residues long. The CDR3 here is CASQSGGGNTIYF. CDR3 nucleotide sequence: TGCGCCAGTCAAAGTGGGGGAGGAAACACCATATATTTT.

This chain connects TRBV13 to TRBJ2-5; D is unclear. This CDR3 has 12 residues. The germline gives CDR1 PRHDT, CDR2 FYEKMQ (reference sequence). V was cut by 4 bases and J by 2 bases, with 5 bases left in between. The CDR3 loop is CASSSGQETQYF. CDR3 DNA: TGTGCCAGCAGCTCCGGACAAGAGACCCAGTACTTC.